Shown below are 2 T cell receptor beta chains from a single sample sequenced in a study of blood T cell repertoires in COVID-19. The data were produced by immunoSEQ multiplex PCR, yet TCRdb's version contains in-frame clones alone and is incomplete. The sample records hundreds of thousands of clones, about 89% being singletons. The sequenced sample consisted of peripheral blood. All receptors derive from a woman in her 40s who had recovered from COVID-19.

The chain has TRBV7-2 and TRBJ1-6; D ambiguous. Per germline, CDR1 SGHTA and CDR2 FQGNSA. This CDR3 has 14 amino acids. Trimming shortened V by 1 base and J by 8 bases, and 9 bases separated the two germline ends. CDR3 region: CASSLGSSHSPLHF. In DNA, the CDR3 is TGTGCCAGCAGCTTAGGGAGTTCTCATTCACCCCTCCACTTT.

CDR3: CASSVAAGGLGEQFF. CDR3 nucleotide sequence: TGTGCCAGCAGCGTAGCGGCGGGGGGGCTGGGGGAGCAGTTCTTC. The chain is built from TRBV9 and TRBJ2-1; 9 bases line up with TRBD2. The CDR3 has 15 residues. The ends lost 0 bases at V and 10 bases at J; junction bases unmatched: 8. The germline V gene has CDR1 SGDLS and CDR2 YYNGEE. Using reference TRBV9 and TRBJ2-1 for the parts outside the CDR3, the full variable domain is DSGVTQTPKHLITATGQRVTLRCSPRSGDLSVYWYQQSLDQGLQFLIQYYNGEERAKGNILERFSAQQFPDLHSELNLSSLELGDSALYFCASSVAAGGLGEQFFGPGTRLTVL.